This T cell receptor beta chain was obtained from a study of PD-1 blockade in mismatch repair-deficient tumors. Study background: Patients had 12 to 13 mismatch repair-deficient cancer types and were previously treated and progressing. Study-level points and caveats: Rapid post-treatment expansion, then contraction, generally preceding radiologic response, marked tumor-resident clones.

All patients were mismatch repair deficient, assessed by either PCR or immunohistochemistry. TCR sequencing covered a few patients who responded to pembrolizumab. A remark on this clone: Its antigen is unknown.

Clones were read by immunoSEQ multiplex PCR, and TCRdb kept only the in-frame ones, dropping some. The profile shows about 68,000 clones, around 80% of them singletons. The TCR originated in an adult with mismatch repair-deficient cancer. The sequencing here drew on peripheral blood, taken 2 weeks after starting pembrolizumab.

CDR3 DNA sequence: TGTGCCAGCTCCCAGGAGAAGGGGGGCAACTATGGCTACACCTTC. Encoded protein: CASSQEKGGNYGYTF. V gene TRBV18 combines with J gene TRBJ1-2, with a tentative D call TRBD1 (6 bases). CDR1 and CDR2 from the germline V gene are KGHSH and LQKENI. The CDR3 spans 15 residues. V was clipped by 6 bases and J by 2 bases, with 16 bases between them.